These 18 T cell receptor beta chains were all obtained from the same sample, sequenced in a study of cytomegalovirus exposure and HLA in healthy donors. PCR employed 60 Vbeta and 13 Jbeta primers. TCRdb's copy holds only in-frame clones and misses some; the assay was immunoSEQ multiplex PCR. The sample has 90,000 to 110,000 clones, over 60% seen once. Material for sequencing was PBMCs. The receptors originated from a man aged 40-50 years in good health and CMV-seropositive.

The V and J genes are TRBV7-6 and TRBJ1-1; D remains ambiguous. The CDR3 spans 16 residues. Trimming stripped 0 bases from V and 4 bases from J, with 15 bases between. Germline-derived CDR1 and CDR2 are SGHVS and FNYEAQ. The CDR3 loop is CASSLARGGPGTEAFF. The CDR3 DNA is TGTGCCAGCAGCTTAGCCCGGGGAGGGCCGGGCACTGAAGCTTTCTTT. Full variable domain (rest looked up from reference TRBV7-6 and TRBJ1-1): GAGVSQSPRYKVTKRGQDVALRCDPISGHVSLYWYRQALGQGPEFLTYFNYEAQQDKSGLPNDRFSAERPEGSISTLTIQRTEQRDSAMYRCASSLARGGPGTEAFFGQGTRLTVV.

The chain combines TRBV11-2 with TRBJ2-3; 9 nucleotides match TRBD2. The germline V gene encodes CDR1 SGHAT and CDR2 FQNNGV. The CDR3 extends over 14 amino acids. V gave up 5 bases and J gave up 1 base; unmatched junction bases: 1. The CDR3 region is CASSIAGGTDTQYF. In nucleotides, the CDR3 is TGTGCCAGCAGCATAGCGGGAGGCACAGATACGCAGTATTTT.

Notes on this clone: At one boundary the junction diverges from the germline segment, which might be a read error. Other nucleotide sequences in the sample specify the same CDR3. The chain recombines TRBV7-8 with TRBJ2-7; 8 bases line up with TRBD1. The CDR3 runs 15 residues. CDR1 is SGHVS and CDR2 is FQNEAQ in the germline V gene. The CDR3 region is CASSPGQGPSYEQYF. CDR3 sequence (DNA): TGTGCTAGCAGCCCAGGACAGGGACCATCCTACGAGCAGTACTTC.

The CDR3 coding sequence is TGTGCCAGCAGCTTAACGGTCCTTACCCTCTACGAGCAGTACTTC. This encodes CASSLTVLTLYEQYF. The V call is TRBV11-2, the J call TRBJ2-7; D remains unclear. V dropped 2 bases and J dropped 3 bases, with 14 bases sitting between them. The CDR3 is made up of 15 amino acids. Germline CDR1 reads SGHAT; CDR2 reads FQNNGV.

The genes are TRBV5-1 and TRBJ1-6; a possible D gene is TRBD1 (6 bases). The CDR3 is 17 amino acids. V lost 0 bases to trimming and J lost 5 bases, with 15 bases between them. CDR1 SGHRS and CDR2 YFSETQ come from the germline V gene. The CDR3 spells CASSLGGQRINNSPLHF. CDR3 DNA sequence: TGCGCCAGCAGCTTGGGGGGGCAGAGGATCAATAATTCACCCCTCCACTTT.

This chain's CDR3 is CASSQLGLYEQYF. The CDR3 DNA reads TGTGCCAGCAGCCAACTGGGGCTGTACGAGCAGTACTTC. The chain has TRBV4-2 and TRBJ2-7, with D perhaps matching TRBD1 (5 bases). The CDR3 totals 13 residues. Trimming removed 2 bases at V and 4 bases at J, with 9 bases between. The V gene's germline CDR1 is LGHNA and CDR2 YNFKEQ.

This sequence joins TRBV2 and TRBJ2-5, with 7 positions matching TRBD1. Judging by the DNA end, TRBJ2-7 fits better; the J call may be wrong. Germline V gives CDR1 SNHLY, CDR2 FYNNEI. There are 14 residues in the CDR3. The CDR3 DNA sequence: TGTGCCAGCAGTGAAACAGGGGCCAGGGACGAGCAGTACTTC. Amino acids: CASSETGARDEQYF.

The rearrangement joins TRBV5-6 to TRBJ2-7; D not resolved. Deletions cut 4 bases from V and 6 bases from J, with 14 bases between. The CDR3 totals 13 residues. Germline values: CDR1 SGHDT, CDR2 YYEEEE. As DNA, the CDR3 is TGTGCCAGCAGCCCTCGCCGGGTGCGCGAGCAGTACTTC. Protein product: CASSPRRVREQYF.

The V call is TRBV11-2, the J call TRBJ2-2; 8 positions match TRBD2. After removal of 2 bases from V and 5 bases from J, the junction contained 7 bases not matched to a gene. This CDR3 spans 16 amino acids. Germline V CDR1 and CDR2: SGHAT, FQNNGV. The CDR3 DNA is TGTGCCAGCAGCTTAACCGGGAGGGCCAGAACCGGGGAGCTGTTTTTT. The encoded protein is CASSLTGRARTGELFF.

The CDR3 nucleotides are TGTGCCAGCAGCTTACGTTCTACTAGCGGGGGGCAGCAGTTCTTC. Translating it yields CASSLRSTSGGQQFF. The V and J genes are TRBV11-3 and TRBJ2-1, with 12 bases lining up with TRBD2. The CDR3 is made up of 15 amino acids. Trimming at V came to 2 bases and at J to 11 bases, leaving 7 bases not matched to a gene. Per the germline V gene, CDR1 is SGHNT and CDR2 is YENEEA.

V gene TRBV7-2 combines with J gene TRBJ2-3, with a tentative D call TRBD2 (5 bases). The V end was cut by 5 bases, the J end by 1 base, with 13 bases between. This CDR3 has 15 residues. Germline V gene sequence: CDR1 SGHTA, CDR2 FQGNSA. The CDR3 region has the DNA TGTGCCAGCAGCCTTAGCGCCTGGGGCACAGATACGCAGTATTTT. It specifies CASSLSAWGTDTQYF.

Details on this clone: An end of the junction does not agree with germline; a read error may underlie this. J is TRBJ2-7 and V is TRBV7-8; 8 bases agree with TRBD1. Germline V gene lookup returns CDR1 SGHVS and CDR2 FQNEAQ. The CDR3 runs 15 residues. The CDR3 protein is CASSPRQGPSNEQYF. The CDR3 DNA follows: TGTGCCAGCAGCCCGAGACAGGGGCCCTCCAACGAGCAGTACTTC.

This chain uses TRBV11-2 with TRBJ1-1, with 10 positions matching TRBD1. V was pared by 0 bases and J by 1 base, with 11 bases of the junction left unmatched. Germline-derived CDR1 and CDR2 are SGHAT and FQNNGV. The CDR3 covers 19 residues. The CDR3 DNA follows: TGTGCCAGCAGCTTAGATATACGCCGGGACAGGGGCAGGAACACTGAAGCTTTCTTT. The encoded protein is CASSLDIRRDRGRNTEAFF.

This chain joins TRBV15 and TRBJ1-6; 8 nucleotides match TRBD1. The junction had 8 bases not matched to a gene; V was cut back by 1 base and J by 9 bases. Germline assignment: CDR1 LNHNV and CDR2 YYDKDF (reference sequence). The CDR3 runs 16 residues. CDR3 region: CATSRVIQGAGSPLHF. The CDR3 nucleotides are TGTGCCACCAGCAGAGTGATTCAGGGGGCAGGTTCACCCCTCCACTTT.

V and J are TRBV27 and TRBJ1-1; no definite D call. Looked up from germline, CDR1 is MNHEY and CDR2 is SMNVEV (reference sequence). This CDR3 comprises 11 residues. V lost 2 bases to trimming and J lost 8 bases, with 6 bases between them. The CDR3 DNA is TGTGCCAGCAGTTTAGGGCAGGAAGCTTTCTTT. This sequence encodes CASSLGQEAFF.

The chain employs TRBV12-5 and TRBJ1-5, with a weak D call TRBD1 (5 bases). The CDR3 covers 17 residues. CDR1 and CDR2 (germline): LGHNT, FRNRAP. Deletions cut 0 bases from V and 0 bases from J, with 12 bases between. CDR3 protein: CASGLVQAAYSNQPQHF. Here the CDR3 DNA reads TGTGCTAGTGGTTTGGTACAGGCAGCTTATAGCAATCAGCCCCAGCATTTT.

The chain has TRBV19 and TRBJ1-4; TRBD1 matches at 10 bases. J lost 8 bases, V lost 6 bases, and 9 bases had no gene match. This CDR3 has 15 residues. From germline, CDR1 is LNHDA and CDR2 SQIVND (reference sequence). The CDR3 region has the DNA TGTGCCAGTAGGGACGGGGACAGGGGAGGGGAAAAACTGTTTTTT. This encodes CASRDGDRGGEKLFF.

The chain has TRBV4-3 and TRBJ2-7; D uncertain. The CDR3 consists of 14 residues. The germline CDR1 and CDR2 sequences are LGHNA and YSLEER. Trimming removed 0 bases at V and 0 bases at J, with 6 bases between. CDR3 sequence reads: CASSQDTVSYEQYF. The CDR3 nucleotides read TGCGCCAGCAGCCAAGATACAGTCTCCTACGAGCAGTACTTC.